This T cell receptor (beta chain) was captured by sequencing in a study of OX40 agonist ivuxolimab in advanced cancers. Generated by immunoSEQ multiplex PCR, the TCRdb table keeps only in-frame clones and is missing some. This table has some 100,000 clones, approximately 86% appearing once. Germline CDR1 LGHNA, CDR2 YSLEER. This CDR3 spans 17 amino acids. Between the trimmed V and J ends, which lost 2 bases and 5 bases, there was a span of 19 bases. Drawing of blood for sampling happened at baseline, at cycle 4 day 1, and at cycle 7 day 1. The sample was CD4+ or CD8+ T cells sorted from blood, taken in a trial of the OX40 agonist ivuxolimab. This sequence was found in an adult with an advanced solid tumor such as melanoma, head and neck, liver or kidney cancer. The chain uses TRBV4-3 and TRBJ2-1, with a tentative D call TRBD2 (6 bases). The DNA of the CDR3 is TGCGCCAGCAGCCAAAACCTAGCGCTGACTCGGAACAATGAGCAGTTCTTC. This encodes CASSQNLALTRNNEQFF.